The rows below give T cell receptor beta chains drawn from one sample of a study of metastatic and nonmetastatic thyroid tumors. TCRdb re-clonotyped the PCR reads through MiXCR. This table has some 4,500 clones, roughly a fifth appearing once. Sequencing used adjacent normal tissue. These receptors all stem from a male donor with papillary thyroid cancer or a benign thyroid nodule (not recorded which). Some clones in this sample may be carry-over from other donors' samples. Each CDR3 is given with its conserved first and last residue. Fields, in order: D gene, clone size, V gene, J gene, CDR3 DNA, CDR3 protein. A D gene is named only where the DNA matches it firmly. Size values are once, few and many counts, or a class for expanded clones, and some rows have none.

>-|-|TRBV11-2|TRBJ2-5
TGTGCCAGCAGCTTAGCCGACCATGGGACCCAGTACTTC
CASSLADHGTQYF
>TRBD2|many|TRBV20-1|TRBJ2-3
TGCAGTGCTCTGGGGAGGGGAGCAGATACGCAGTATTTT
CSALGRGADTQYF
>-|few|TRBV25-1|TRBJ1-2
TGTGCCAGCCGGCGCAGTTGGAGAGGCTACACCTTC
CASRRSWRGYTF
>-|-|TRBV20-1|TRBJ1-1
TGCAGTTCTGGCGGGGGGAACACTGAAGCTTTCTTT
CSSGGGNTEAFF
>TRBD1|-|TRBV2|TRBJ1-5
TGTGCCAGCAGTCCTTTGGGGACAGGGGTTCAGCCCCAGCATTTT
CASSPLGTGVQPQHF
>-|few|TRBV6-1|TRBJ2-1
TGTGCCAGCAGTGTCAGAGGGCGCCACAATGAGCAGTTCTTC
CASSVRGRHNEQFF
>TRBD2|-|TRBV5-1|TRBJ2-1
TGCGCCAGCAGCTTGGAGGGACTAGTCTACGATGAGCAGTTCTTC
CASSLEGLVYDEQFF
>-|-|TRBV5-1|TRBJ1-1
TGCGCCAGCAGCTTGGGGCAGTTGGGTTCTGAAGCTTTCTTT
CASSLGQLGSEAFF
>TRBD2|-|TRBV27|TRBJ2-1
TGTGCCAACAGCCACAGCGGGATCTACAATGAGCAGTTCTTC
CANSHSGIYNEQFF
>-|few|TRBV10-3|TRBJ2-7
TGTGCCATCAGTGAGTCGTTGCGGGGTCGGTACGAGCAGTACTTC
CAISESLRGRYEQYF
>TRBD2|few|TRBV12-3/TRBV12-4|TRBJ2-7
TGTGCCAGCAGTTTAAAGATTTCGGCGGGGGGGAGCGAGCAGTACTTC
CASSLKISAGGSEQYF
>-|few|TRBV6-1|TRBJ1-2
TGTGCCAGCAGCACGGGTGGGGCTCTATATGGCTACACCTTC
CASSTGGALYGYTF
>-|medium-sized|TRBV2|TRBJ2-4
TGTGCCAGCAGTGTACCTCCCGCCGGGAACATTCAGTACTTC
CASSVPPAGNIQYF
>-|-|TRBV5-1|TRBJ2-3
TGCGCCAGCAGCACGGGTGTGGGAACAGATACGCAGTATTTT
CASSTGVGTDTQYF
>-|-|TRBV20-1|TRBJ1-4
TGCAGTGCTAGAGATCAGTACGCTAGCGGGGGGACTAATGAAAAACTGTTTTTT
CSARDQYASGGTNEKLFF
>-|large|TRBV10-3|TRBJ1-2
TGTGCCATCAGTGAGTCCGCGGAAGGGGGCTATGGCTACACCTTC
CAISESAEGGYGYTF